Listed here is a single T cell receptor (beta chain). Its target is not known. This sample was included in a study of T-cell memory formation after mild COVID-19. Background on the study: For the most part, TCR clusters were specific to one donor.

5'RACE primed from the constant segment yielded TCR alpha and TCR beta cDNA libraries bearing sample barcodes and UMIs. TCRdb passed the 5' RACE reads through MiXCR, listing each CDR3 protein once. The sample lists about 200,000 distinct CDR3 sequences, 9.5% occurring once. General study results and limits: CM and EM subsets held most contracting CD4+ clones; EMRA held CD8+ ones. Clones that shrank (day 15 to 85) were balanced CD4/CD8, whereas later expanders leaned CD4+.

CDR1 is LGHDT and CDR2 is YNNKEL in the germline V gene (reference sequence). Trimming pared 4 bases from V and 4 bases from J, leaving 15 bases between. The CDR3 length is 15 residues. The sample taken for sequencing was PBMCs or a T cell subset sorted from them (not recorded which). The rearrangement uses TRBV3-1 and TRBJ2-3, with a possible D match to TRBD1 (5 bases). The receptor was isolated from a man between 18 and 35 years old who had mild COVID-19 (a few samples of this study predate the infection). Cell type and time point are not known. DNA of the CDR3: TGTGCCAGCAGCCGCAGGGCCCTCCCCCCAGATACGCAGTATTTT. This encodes CASSRRALPPDTQYF.